This TCR beta chain stems from a study of glioma-infiltrating T cells after dendritic cell vaccination. Overall study context: Patients received autologous tumor lysate-pulsed dendritic cell vaccination between the early 2000s and the early 2010s.

Input was 2 to 2.5 ug genomic DNA, or all available if less. TCRdb keeps only in-frame clones here, not all; method: immunoSEQ multiplex PCR. Altogether 65,000 to 80,000 clones are present, 81% being singletons, with the ten largest covering 7% to 9.5%. Isocitrate dehydrogenase mutation was absent in all glioblastoma patients. The germline V gene encodes CDR1 SGHNT and CDR2 YYREEE (reference sequence). This CDR3 spans 15 amino acids. Trimming left V 1 base short and J 1 base short, with 11 bases between. This sample comprised blood, obtained before dendritic cell vaccination. This chain connects TRBV5-4 to TRBJ1-1; no clear D gene. The TCR sequence derives from a human donor with glioblastoma. The CDR3 coding sequence is TGTGCCAGCAGCTTGCCAGGAAAGACGAACACTGAAGCTTTCTTT. It is translated as CASSLPGKTNTEAFF.